This TCR beta chain appears in the sequencing data of a study of T cell changes during pregnancy in multiple sclerosis. CDR3 length: 13 residues. The V gene lost 2 bases and the J gene lost 3 bases, with 5 bases spanning the gap. CDR1 and CDR2 from the germline V gene are SGHDN and FVKESK. The repertoire was sequenced with immunoSEQ multiplex PCR; TCRdb's copy has only in-frame clones and lacks some. The profile shows some 31,000 clones, 89% of them singletons. The source material was CD8+ T cells from peripheral blood mononuclear cells, sampled in the second trimester of pregnancy. The origin of this receptor is a female donor with multiple sclerosis, enrolled in a pregnancy study. The chain couples TRBV14 to TRBJ1-5; D is unresolved. The CDR3 reads CASSQNYNQPQHF. The CDR3 DNA follows: TGTGCCAGCAGCCAAAACTACAATCAGCCCCAGCATTTT.